This T cell receptor beta chain comes out of a study of CD4 T cells in relation to SARS-CoV-2 and coronaviruses. Study-wide background: PBMCs were cultured with antigen for roughly nine days before TCR beta sequencing. No peptide or an HIV-1 Nef peptide pool served as negative control.

Turning to this clone: Its antigen is still unknown.

CD4+ T cells from unexposed donors were obtained before the COVID-19 pandemic (2011-2018). Isolation of CD4+ T cells took place after approximately eleven days in culture. Germline loops: CDR1 SGHRS, CDR2 YFSETQ. This CDR3 has 14 residues. Trimming stripped 4 bases from V and 3 bases from J, with 14 bases between. Produced via immunoSEQ multiplex PCR; TCRdb's table is partial and in-frame only. The sample holds just under 30,000 clones, 60% to 85% seen once. Study-wide results and limits: SARS-CoV-2-driven expansion was significantly weaker in crossreactive than monoreactive clones. Pre-pandemic and post-infection samples never came from the same donor.

The sequence derives from a human donor in good health. The sequenced sample consisted of CD4+ T cells from PBMCs, cultured in vitro. V is TRBV5-1 and J is TRBJ2-7; D call uncertain. The CDR3 loop reads CASSIDKTDYEQYF. In DNA form, the CDR3 reads TGCGCCAGCAGCATAGACAAAACCGACTACGAGCAGTACTTC.